One and the same sample provided the 18 T cell receptor beta chains below, sequenced in a study of blood T cell repertoires in COVID-19. The table came from immunoSEQ multiplex PCR; TCRdb's copy has only in-frame clones and leaves some out. The table lists under 75,000 clones, around 87% of them singletons. Sequencing was done on a sample of peripheral blood. These TCRs come from a young woman with acute or convalescent COVID-19.

The V call is TRBV10-3, the J call TRBJ2-7; TRBD1 matches 9 bases. V gave up 3 bases and J gave up 2 bases; unmatched junction bases: 5. The CDR3 sequence is 15 residues long. Germline CDR1 is ENHRY and CDR2 is SYGVKD. The CDR3 bases are TGTGCCATCAGTGAATCGGACAGGGGCGCCTACGAGCAGTACTTC. This encodes CAISESDRGAYEQYF.

This sequence joins TRBV9 and TRBJ2-3; 9 nucleotides align to TRBD2. The CDR3 contains 15 residues. CDR1 and CDR2 from the germline V gene are SGDLS and YYNGEE. The V gene end was trimmed by 3 bases and the J gene end by 8 bases; junction bases not matched to a gene: 10. The CDR3 region is CASSGQSGGRVTQYF. The CDR3 DNA follows: TGTGCCAGCAGCGGACAAAGCGGGGGGCGAGTTACGCAGTATTTT.

The CDR3 DNA follows: TGCAGCGTTGGACAGGGACGCACCGGGGAGCTGTTTTTT. It codes for CSVGQGRTGELFF. The J gene is TRBJ2-2, the V gene TRBV29-1; 7 bases line up with TRBD1. CDR1 is SQVTM and CDR2 is ANQGSEA in the germline V gene. The CDR3 loop spans 13 amino acids. V lost 4 bases, J lost 4 bases, and 3 bases stayed unmatched.

As regards this clone: Other DNA sequences in the sample encode the same CDR3. The chain joins TRBV15 to TRBJ2-7, with TRBD1 matching over 9 bases. CDR1 LNHNV and CDR2 YYDKDF come from the germline V gene (reference sequence). CDR3 length equals 13 residues. The junction had 1 base not matched to a gene; V was cut back by 3 bases and J by 4 bases. CDR3 nucleotides: TGTGCCACCAGCAGGGACAGGGGATACGAGCAGTACTTC. Protein sequence: CATSRDRGYEQYF.

The CDR3 sequence is CASSSPGKQGREQYF. In DNA form, the CDR3 reads TGTGCCAGCAGTTCTCCCGGGAAACAGGGACGCGAGCAGTACTTC. The chain uses TRBV27 and TRBJ2-7, with D perhaps TRBD1 (6 bases). Germline V gene sequence: CDR1 MNHEY, CDR2 SMNVEV (reference sequence). This CDR3 comprises 15 residues. Trimming cost V 4 bases and J 6 bases, with 19 bases left between them.

The rearrangement uses TRBV7-5 and TRBJ1-6; the tabulated D call, TRBD1, remains unverified against the DNA. TRBV7-5 is a pseudogene segment. The CDR3 spans 17 residues. CDR3 region: CVRSLVDSRIINSPLHF. The CDR3 DNA reads as TGTGTCAGAAGCTTGGTCGACAGCAGGATCATTAATTCACCCCTCCACTTT.

The rearrangement joins TRBV30 to TRBJ1-2; D gene unclear. Trimming removed 3 bases at V and 8 bases at J, with 19 bases between. Germline V gene sequence: CDR1 GTSNPN, CDR2 SVGIG (reference sequence). CDR3 length equals 14 residues. The CDR3 nucleotides are TGTGCCTGGAGCCGAACCCTCCGGGGTGGGGGCTACACCTTC. It encodes CAWSRTLRGGGYTF. The full variable domain, in which reference TRBV30 and TRBJ1-2 provide the parts outside the CDR3, is SQTIHQWPATLVQPVGSPLSLECTVEGTSNPNLYWYRQAAGRGLQLLFYSVGIGQISSEVPQNLSASRPQDRQFILSSKKLLLSDSGFYLCAWSRTLRGGGYTFGSGTRLTVV.

V usage is TRBV6-5 and J usage is TRBJ2-2, with a weak D call TRBD1 (5 bases). V was pared by 6 bases and J by 4 bases, with 15 bases between. The CDR3 has 15 amino acids. In germline, CDR1 is MNHEY, CDR2 SVGAGI. In DNA, the CDR3 is TGTGCCAGCAGCGCAGATCCAGGGATCACCGGGGAGCTGTTTTTT. Its translation: CASSADPGITGELFF.

The J gene is TRBJ2-7, the V gene TRBV18; 11 bases match TRBD2. This CDR3 is 19 amino acids long. CDR1 and CDR2 (germline): KGHSH, LQKENI. Trimming took 6 bases from V and 0 from J; bases not matched to a gene: 16. CDR3 DNA: TGTGCCAGCTCCCATACTGGACTAGCGGGCCTCCGCAGCTCCTACGAGCAGTACTTC. Translation gives CASSHTGLAGLRSSYEQYF.

This clone was picked up a small number of times. This CDR3 is CASSQRGPQPQHF. In DNA, the CDR3 is TGTGCCAGCAGTCAGCGCGGGCCACAGCCCCAGCATTTT. The J gene is TRBJ1-5, the V gene TRBV27, with D unresolved. The CDR3 contains 13 residues. Trimming shortened V by 5 bases and J by 7 bases, and 12 bases separated the two germline ends. CDR1 is MNHEY and CDR2 is SMNVEV in the germline V gene (reference sequence).

This clone appeared a single time. The CDR3 is CASSLFQGAYEQYF. CDR3 bases: TGTGCCAGCAGCTTATTTCAGGGCGCCTACGAGCAGTACTTC. The chain is built from TRBV7-2 and TRBJ2-7; perhaps TRBD1 as D (5 bases). The germline CDR1 and CDR2 sequences are SGHTA and FQGNSA. The CDR3 runs to 14 residues. The V end lost 2 bases, the J end lost 2 bases, and 10 bases lay between the germline ends. Drawing the rest from reference TRBV7-2 and TRBJ2-7, the complete variable domain is GAGVSQSPSNKVTEKGKDVELRCDPISGHTALYWYRQSLGQGLEFLIYFQGNSAPDKSGLPSDRFSAERTGGSVSTLTIQRTQQEDSAVYLCASSLFQGAYEQYFGPGTRLTVT.

This rearrangement joins TRBV10-2 to TRBJ2-1; 9 bases align to TRBD2. CDR1 and CDR2 (germline): WSHSY, SAAADI. CDR3 length equals 14 residues. Losses at the gene ends were 4 bases for V and 7 bases for J; bases not matched to a gene: 5. This CDR3 reads CASSVAGVGNEQFF. The CDR3, as DNA: TGCGCCAGCAGTGTAGCGGGAGTTGGGAATGAGCAGTTCTTC.

The CDR3 nucleotides read TGTGCCAGCAGTGAAGTATACAGGGGCTACGAGCAGTACTTC. Translating it yields CASSEVYRGYEQYF. The chain couples TRBV6-1 to TRBJ2-7, with 7 positions matching TRBD1. Germline V gene lookup returns CDR1 MNHNS and CDR2 SASEGT. V trimming: 1 base; J trimming: 3 bases; junction bases outside the gene matches: 3. The CDR3 covers 14 residues.

Judged by abundance, this clone is medium-sized. The chain joins TRBV5-4 to TRBJ2-2; the D gene is possibly TRBD2 (5 bases). Germline CDR1 is SGHNT and CDR2 is YYREEE (reference sequence). CDR3 length: 16 residues. The ends were cut back, 0 bases at V and 5 bases at J, with 14 bases in the middle. CDR3 nucleotides: TGTGCCAGCAGCTTGGGAGGCGGGTCGGGGACCGGGGAGCTGTTTTTT. Protein sequence: CASSLGGGSGTGELFF. Using reference TRBV5-4 and TRBJ2-2 for the parts outside the CDR3, the full variable domain is ETGVTQSPTHLIKTRGQQVTLRCSSQSGHNTVSWYQQALGQGPQFIFQYYREEENGRGNFPPRFSGLQFPNYSSELNVNALELDDSALYLCASSLGGGSGTGELFFGEGSRLTVL.

The chain links TRBV4-1 to TRBJ2-6; TRBD1 agrees at 8 bases. Germline values: CDR1 MGHRA, CDR2 YSYEKL. This CDR3 contains 19 residues. The junction had 10 bases not matched to a gene; V was cut back by 2 bases and J by 1 base. The CDR3 sequence is CASSQSPGQAISGANVLTF. The CDR3 DNA sequence: TGCGCCAGCAGCCAATCACCGGGACAGGCAATTTCTGGGGCCAACGTCCTGACTTTC.

The chain has TRBV30 and TRBJ2-5; TRBD1 agrees at 8 bases. Germline CDR1 GTSNPN, CDR2 SVGIG (reference sequence). The CDR3 sequence is 15 residues long. V dropped 2 bases and J dropped 2; count of bases not matched to a gene: 7. CDR3 sequence: CAWSITGGPQETQYF. The CDR3 DNA reads TGTGCCTGGAGTATCACAGGGGGTCCTCAAGAGACCCAGTACTTC.

This clone is termed medium-sized. The sample has other DNA sequences that encode this CDR3 too. The CDR3 sequence: CASSAGTGSSPLHF. The CDR3 region has the DNA TGTGCCAGCAGCGCCGGGACAGGGTCTTCACCCCTCCACTTT. This rearrangement joins TRBV9 to TRBJ1-6, with 9 bases aligning to TRBD1. Per germline, CDR1 SGDLS and CDR2 YYNGEE. V trimming: 3 bases; J trimming: 9 bases; junction bases outside the gene matches: 4. CDR3 size: 14 residues.

This clone was counted a few times. The chain joins TRBV7-2 to TRBJ1-3, with D perhaps TRBD1 (6 bases). The germline V and J ends were trimmed by 2 bases and 4 bases, with 15 bases remaining between them. CDR1 SGHTA and CDR2 FQGNSA come from the germline V gene. This CDR3 spans 16 amino acids. Here the CDR3 DNA reads TGTGCCAGCAGCTTATCCGTTGCTGGGGGCGGAAACACCATATATTTT. Its protein is CASSLSVAGGGNTIYF. Variable domain in full (rest from reference TRBV7-2 and TRBJ1-3): GAGVSQSPSNKVTEKGKDVELRCDPISGHTALYWYRQSLGQGLEFLIYFQGNSAPDKSGLPSDRFSAERTGGSVSTLTIQRTQQEDSAVYLCASSLSVAGGGNTIYFGEGSWLTVV.